The clone carrying this T cell receptor (beta chain) was observed a single time. The record originates from a study of T cell changes during pregnancy in multiple sclerosis. Clones were read by immunoSEQ multiplex PCR, and TCRdb kept only the in-frame ones, dropping some. The sample has 95,000 to 150,000 clones, roughly 92% seen once. The clonotype was recovered from a female donor with multiple sclerosis, enrolled in a pregnancy study. The sequencing here drew on peripheral blood, taken before pregnancy.

The CDR3 loop reads CASSDLRYEQYF. The DNA of the CDR3 is TGTGCCAGCAGTGATTTGCGGTACGAGCAGTACTTC. V usage is TRBV2 and J usage is TRBJ2-7, with D hard to call. The length of the CDR3 is 12 residues. Germline CDR1 SNHLY, CDR2 FYNNEI. V gave up 3 bases and J gave up 4 bases, with 7 bases separating them.